The subject of this entry is one TCR beta chain. Its antigen is undetermined. Whoever was chosen for sequencing had shown CD8+CD57+ cell expansion by flow cytometry. Every one of the patients had aplastic anemia (severe, acquired). The germline gives CDR1 SEHNR, CDR2 FQNEAQ (reference sequence). The CDR3 contains 12 residues. Deletions cut 7 bases from V and 5 bases from J, with 11 bases between. These data come from a study of CD8+CD57+ T cells in acquired aplastic anemia. The wider study: Quantities of DNA derived from sorted CD4+ and CD8+ cells averaged 3.2 ug.

Whole-study findings and limits: Sharing between patients and controls was observed for around 27 CD8+ CDR3 sequences.

Genomic DNA served as template for TCR beta VDJ and CDR3 profiling. TCRdb used MiXCR to reprocess the reads, holding one entry per CDR3 protein. Among 260,000 or so distinct CDR3 sequences listed, 40% to 50% were seen once. Sequences were obtained from sorted CD4+, CD8+, or CD8+CD57+ T cells (not recorded which) from PBMCs. This TCR derives from a human donor with aplastic anemia. The V gene is TRBV7-9, the J gene TRBJ2-5; D remains unclear. The CDR3 region is CASMDLRETQYF. The CDR3 DNA follows: TGTGCCAGCATGGATTTAAGGGAGACCCAGTACTTC.